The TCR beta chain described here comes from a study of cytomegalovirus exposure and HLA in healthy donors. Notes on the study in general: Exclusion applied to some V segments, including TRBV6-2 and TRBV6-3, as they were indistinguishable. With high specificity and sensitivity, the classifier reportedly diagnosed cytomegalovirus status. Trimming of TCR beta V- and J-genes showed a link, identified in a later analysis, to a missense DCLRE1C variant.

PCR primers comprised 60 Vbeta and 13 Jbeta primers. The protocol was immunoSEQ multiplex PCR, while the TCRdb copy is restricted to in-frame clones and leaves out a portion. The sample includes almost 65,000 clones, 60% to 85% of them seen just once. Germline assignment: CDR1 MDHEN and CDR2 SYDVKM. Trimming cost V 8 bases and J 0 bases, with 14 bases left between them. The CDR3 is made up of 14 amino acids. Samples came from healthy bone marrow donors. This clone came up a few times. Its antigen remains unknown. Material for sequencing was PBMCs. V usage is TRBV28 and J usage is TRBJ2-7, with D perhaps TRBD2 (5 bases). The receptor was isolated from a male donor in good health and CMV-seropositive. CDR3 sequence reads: CASGQLGISYEQYF. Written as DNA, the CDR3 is TGTGCCAGCGGCCAACTAGGGATCTCCTACGAGCAGTACTTC. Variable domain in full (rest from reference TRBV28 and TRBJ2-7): DVKVTQSSRYLVKRTGEKVFLECVQDMDHENMFWYRQDPGLGLRLIYFSYDVKMKEKGDIPEGYSVSREKKERFSLILESASTNQTSMYLCASGQLGISYEQYFGPGTRLTVT.